A selection of T cell receptor beta chains follows, all from one sample in a study of T cell responses to AZD1222 COVID-19 vaccine. Here immunoSEQ multiplex PCR was the method, and the copy in TCRdb shows in-frame clones only, minus some. The repertoire holds about 140,000 clones, with approximately 92% as singletons. The sample consisted of peripheral blood, taken on day 0 of AZD1222 vaccination. The receptors come from an adult in good health. CDR3s include the opening cysteine and the closing phenylalanine or tryptophan. The order of the fields is J gene, clone size, D gene, V gene, CDR3 DNA, CDR3 protein. A D gene is named only where the DNA matches it firmly. Only some rows state a clone size, as once, few, many or a class for expanded clones.

j_gene: TRBJ1-5; abundance: -; d_gene: -; v_gene: TRBV7-2; CDR3nt: TGTGCCAGCACCCCTTTCCCGGGGTCCAATCAGCCCCAGCATTTT; CDR3aa: CASTPFPGSNQPQHF
j_gene: TRBJ1-1; abundance: -; d_gene: -; v_gene: TRBV6-5; CDR3nt: TGTGCCAGCAGTTTTTGGGGTATGGGCACTGAAGCTTTCTTT; CDR3aa: CASSFWGMGTEAFF
j_gene: TRBJ1-5; abundance: -; d_gene: -; v_gene: TRBV2; CDR3nt: TGTGCCAGCAGAGGGGCGGGGGCGCCCCAGCATTTT; CDR3aa: CASRGAGAPQHF
j_gene: TRBJ2-2; abundance: -; d_gene: TRBD2; v_gene: TRBV23-1; CDR3nt: TGCGCCAGCAGTCAAGCGAAGACTAGCGGGGGCGTTAACACCGGGGAGCTGTTTTTT; CDR3aa: CASSQAKTSGGVNTGELFF
j_gene: TRBJ2-3; abundance: -; d_gene: -; v_gene: TRBV18; CDR3nt: TGTGCCAGCTCCCCGGGAAGGGTAGCAGGTGGAGATACGCAGTATTTT; CDR3aa: CASSPGRVAGGDTQYF
j_gene: TRBJ1-4; abundance: -; d_gene: TRBD1; v_gene: TRBV11-2; CDR3nt: TGTGCCAGCAGCACGGGACAGGGGATTAATGAAAAACTGTTTTTT; CDR3aa: CASSTGQGINEKLFF
j_gene: TRBJ2-5; abundance: -; d_gene: -; v_gene: TRBV2; CDR3nt: TGTGCCAGCAGGGACCGGATGGGCAGGCGTCAAGAGACCCAGTACTTC; CDR3aa: CASRDRMGRRQETQYF
j_gene: TRBJ2-2; abundance: -; d_gene: TRBD2; v_gene: TRBV30; CDR3nt: TGTGCCTGGGAAAGCGGGGGGGCGAACACCGGGGAGCTGTTTTTT; CDR3aa: CAWESGGANTGELFF
j_gene: TRBJ2-7; abundance: -; d_gene: -; v_gene: TRBV20-1; CDR3nt: TGCAGTGCTAGTTGGGGGTACGAGCAGTACTTC; CDR3aa: CSASWGYEQYF
j_gene: TRBJ2-2; abundance: once; d_gene: TRBD1; v_gene: TRBV13; CDR3nt: TGTGCCAGCAGCTTTAACACCCGGACAGGGCCTATGAACACCGGGGAGCTGTTTTTT; CDR3aa: CASSFNTRTGPMNTGELFF
j_gene: TRBJ1-1; abundance: -; d_gene: -; v_gene: TRBV7-9; CDR3nt: TGTGCCAGCAGCTTTGAGGTGAACACTGAAGCTTTCTTT; CDR3aa: CASSFEVNTEAFF
j_gene: TRBJ1-3; abundance: once; d_gene: -; v_gene: TRBV19; CDR3nt: TGTGCCAGTAGTATGAGACGGATCTCTGGAAACACCATATATTTT; CDR3aa: CASSMRRISGNTIYF
j_gene: TRBJ2-7; abundance: -; d_gene: -; v_gene: TRBV9; CDR3nt: TGTGCCAGCAGCGGGCGGCAGTCCTACGAGCAGTACTTC; CDR3aa: CASSGRQSYEQYF
j_gene: TRBJ2-7; abundance: -; d_gene: -; v_gene: TRBV6-5; CDR3nt: TGTGCCATCGGGAGACAGGAGTCCTACGAGCAGTACTTC; CDR3aa: CAIGRQESYEQYF
j_gene: TRBJ2-7; abundance: -; d_gene: -; v_gene: TRBV10-3; CDR3nt: TGTGCCATCAGTGAGTCCGGCCTCTCCTACGAGCAGTACTTC; CDR3aa: CAISESGLSYEQYF
j_gene: TRBJ1-3; abundance: -; d_gene: -; v_gene: TRBV3-1/TRBV3-2; CDR3nt: TGTGCCAGCAGCCAAGGGCTGATCGGCGGAAACACCATATATTTT; CDR3aa: CASSQGLIGGNTIYF
j_gene: TRBJ2-2; abundance: -; d_gene: -; v_gene: TRBV18; CDR3nt: TGTGCCAGCTCACTAAGGACCGGGGAGCTGTTTTTT; CDR3aa: CASSLRTGELFF
j_gene: TRBJ1-5; abundance: few; d_gene: -; v_gene: TRBV4-1; CDR3nt: TGCGCCAGCAGCCAAGGAGGCTATAGCAATCAGCCCCAGCATTTT; CDR3aa: CASSQGGYSNQPQHF
j_gene: TRBJ2-2; abundance: -; d_gene: -; v_gene: TRBV11-3; CDR3nt: TGTGCCAGCAGCTTAGATCGGTTCAGGGAGCTGTTTTTT; CDR3aa: CASSLDRFRELFF
j_gene: TRBJ2-1; abundance: -; d_gene: TRBD2; v_gene: TRBV7-6; CDR3nt: TGTGCCAGCAGCTCGGGACTCGCGGGGGGGCGGGATGAGCAGTTCTTC; CDR3aa: CASSSGLAGGRDEQFF
j_gene: TRBJ1-5; abundance: -; d_gene: -; v_gene: TRBV6-6; CDR3nt: TGTGCCAGCAGTTCGTTAGACCAGCCCCAGCATTTT; CDR3aa: CASSSLDQPQHF
j_gene: TRBJ1-5; abundance: -; d_gene: -; v_gene: TRBV30; CDR3nt: TGTGCCTGGACTACCAACAATCAGCCCCAGCATTTT; CDR3aa: CAWTTNNQPQHF
j_gene: TRBJ2-5; abundance: -; d_gene: -; v_gene: TRBV7-9; CDR3nt: TGTGCCAGCAGCTTAGCCCAGGTACAAGAGACCCAGTACTTC; CDR3aa: CASSLAQVQETQYF
j_gene: TRBJ1-5; abundance: once; d_gene: -; v_gene: TRBV2; CDR3nt: TGTGCCAGCAGTGGTAACAGGGAAACCAGTTCTTATAGCAATCAGCCCCAGCATTTT; CDR3aa: CASSGNRETSSYSNQPQHF
j_gene: TRBJ1-6; abundance: once; d_gene: -; v_gene: TRBV7-8; CDR3nt: TGTGCCAGCAGCTTAGAGAGGAGCTCCTATAATTCACCCCTCCACTTT; CDR3aa: CASSLERSSYNSPLHF
j_gene: TRBJ1-2; abundance: once; d_gene: -; v_gene: TRBV2; CDR3nt: TGTGCCACAGACCCACAGGGCAATAACTATGGCTACACCTTC; CDR3aa: CATDPQGNNYGYTF
j_gene: TRBJ1-4; abundance: once; d_gene: -; v_gene: TRBV7-6; CDR3nt: TGTGCCAGCAGCTTAGCGACCCAGGGCCGAGCTAATGAAAAACTGTTTTTT; CDR3aa: CASSLATQGRANEKLFF
j_gene: TRBJ2-1; abundance: -; d_gene: TRBD1; v_gene: TRBV13; CDR3nt: TGTGCCAGCAGCGCCCCCGGGACAGGCAGCAATGAGCAGTTCTTC; CDR3aa: CASSAPGTGSNEQFF
j_gene: TRBJ2-5; abundance: once; d_gene: TRBD2; v_gene: TRBV5-1; CDR3nt: TGCGCCAGCAGACCGACTAGCGGGAGAGGAGGGTTCCAAGAGACCCAGTACTTC; CDR3aa: CASRPTSGRGGFQETQYF
j_gene: TRBJ1-2; abundance: -; d_gene: -; v_gene: TRBV7-9; CDR3nt: TGTGCCAGCAGCTTATATCCGGATGGCTACACCTTC; CDR3aa: CASSLYPDGYTF
j_gene: TRBJ1-5; abundance: -; d_gene: TRBD1; v_gene: TRBV30; CDR3nt: TGTGCCTGGGCCAGGGGGCAACAAAATCAGCCCCAGCATTTT; CDR3aa: CAWARGQQNQPQHF
j_gene: TRBJ1-1; abundance: -; d_gene: -; v_gene: TRBV7-3; CDR3nt: TGTGCCAGCAGCTTGGAAATGAACACTGAAGCTTTCTTT; CDR3aa: CASSLEMNTEAFF
j_gene: TRBJ2-3; abundance: -; d_gene: -; v_gene: TRBV5-8; CDR3nt: TGTGCCAGCAGCTTCCATGTATCAGATACGCAGTATTTT; CDR3aa: CASSFHVSDTQYF
j_gene: TRBJ2-1; abundance: -; d_gene: TRBD2; v_gene: TRBV7-8; CDR3nt: TGTGCCAGCAGCTTAGGACCGCTAGCGGGCGGGGACAATGAGCAGTTCTTC; CDR3aa: CASSLGPLAGGDNEQFF
j_gene: TRBJ1-5; abundance: -; d_gene: -; v_gene: TRBV28; CDR3nt: TGTGCCAGCAACCAATTCCAGGGCCAATATAGCAATCAGCCCCAGCATTTT; CDR3aa: CASNQFQGQYSNQPQHF
j_gene: TRBJ1-2; abundance: few; d_gene: TRBD1; v_gene: TRBV5-1; CDR3nt: TGCGCCAGCAGCGTAATTACAGGGGGCGACTATGGCTACACCTTC; CDR3aa: CASSVITGGDYGYTF
j_gene: TRBJ2-3; abundance: -; d_gene: TRBD2; v_gene: TRBV5-1; CDR3nt: TGCGCCAGCAGCTTGCTAGCGGACACAGATACGCAGTATTTT; CDR3aa: CASSLLADTDTQYF
j_gene: TRBJ2-7; abundance: -; d_gene: -; v_gene: TRBV28; CDR3nt: TGTGCCAGCAGGTGGGACTCTCTTAAGAGCGAGCAGTACTTC; CDR3aa: CASRWDSLKSEQYF
j_gene: TRBJ2-5; abundance: -; d_gene: TRBD1; v_gene: TRBV5-4; CDR3nt: TGTGCCAGCAGCCGCCGGGACAGGGGGCCAGAGACCCAGTACTTC; CDR3aa: CASSRRDRGPETQYF
j_gene: TRBJ1-3; abundance: -; d_gene: TRBD1; v_gene: TRBV28; CDR3nt: TGTGCCAGCAGTTTCAGGGACAGAGGAAACACCATATATTTT; CDR3aa: CASSFRDRGNTIYF
j_gene: TRBJ1-5; abundance: -; d_gene: -; v_gene: TRBV19; CDR3nt: TGTGCCAGTAGTATAACCGCTTATAGCAATCAGCCCCAGCATTTT; CDR3aa: CASSITAYSNQPQHF
j_gene: TRBJ2-7; abundance: -; d_gene: TRBD2; v_gene: TRBV19; CDR3nt: TGTGCCAGTAGTAGTGGACTAGCGGGGACCTACGAGCAGTACTTC; CDR3aa: CASSSGLAGTYEQYF
j_gene: TRBJ1-1; abundance: -; d_gene: -; v_gene: TRBV24-1; CDR3nt: TGTGCCACCAAAAACAGCGCTTCCACTGAAGCTTTCTTT; CDR3aa: CATKNSASTEAFF
j_gene: TRBJ1-1; abundance: once; d_gene: -; v_gene: TRBV6-6; CDR3nt: TGTGCCAGCAGCCAAGGACCCGTCTTACGCGATGAAGCTTTCTTT; CDR3aa: CASSQGPVLRDEAFF
j_gene: TRBJ2-2; abundance: -; d_gene: -; v_gene: TRBV5-1; CDR3nt: TGCGCCAGCAGCCACCGTGGGGGGACGAACACCGGGGAGCTGTTTTTT; CDR3aa: CASSHRGGTNTGELFF
j_gene: TRBJ1-2; abundance: -; d_gene: -; v_gene: TRBV13; CDR3nt: TGTGCCAGCAGCTCGGCCGGCCGGACGGACCCTAATGGGAACTATGGCTACACCTTC; CDR3aa: CASSSAGRTDPNGNYGYTF
j_gene: TRBJ2-1; abundance: -; d_gene: TRBD2; v_gene: TRBV27; CDR3nt: TGTGCCAGCAGTCTTACCGGACTAGCGAAAGGCAATGAGCAGTTCTTC; CDR3aa: CASSLTGLAKGNEQFF
j_gene: TRBJ1-4; abundance: once; d_gene: -; v_gene: TRBV30; CDR3nt: TGTGCCTGGAGGGGAAGATCGGGCCTCGCGGACGAAAAACTGTTTTTT; CDR3aa: CAWRGRSGLADEKLFF
j_gene: TRBJ1-4; abundance: -; d_gene: TRBD1; v_gene: TRBV15; CDR3nt: TGTGCCACCAGCAGAGAGAGAGGACAGGGAACTAATGAAAAACTGTTTTTT; CDR3aa: CATSRERGQGTNEKLFF